These 23 T cell receptor beta chains came from one sample sequenced in a study of OX40 agonist ivuxolimab in advanced cancers. The repertoire was sequenced with immunoSEQ multiplex PCR; TCRdb's copy has only in-frame clones and lacks some. Altogether some 140,000 clones are present, about 92% being singletons, with the ten largest covering roughly 1%. Source: CD4+ or CD8+ T cells sorted from blood, taken in a trial of the OX40 agonist ivuxolimab. These receptors originate from an adult with an advanced solid tumor such as melanoma, head and neck, liver or kidney cancer.

This clone has only one observation. This chain links TRBV5-1 with TRBJ2-7; TRBD2 matches 7 bases. Germline-derived CDR1 and CDR2 are SGHRS and YFSETQ. The CDR3 is made up of 14 amino acids. Trimming at V came to 3 bases and at J to 7 bases, leaving 10 bases not matched to a gene. Here the CDR3 reads CASSSGLGGEEQYF. The CDR3 DNA follows: TGCGCCAGCAGCTCTGGACTAGGAGGTGAGGAGCAGTACTTC.

V is TRBV4-3 and J is TRBJ1-2; TRBD1 is a possible D gene (5 bases). The CDR3 totals 15 residues. Trimming removed 4 bases at V and 8 bases at J, with 20 bases between. Germline CDR1 and CDR2: LGHNA and YSLEER. The CDR3 region has the DNA TGCGCCAGCAGCCGAAACCGAGTTGGGGGTCACGGCTACACCTTC. Amino acids: CASSRNRVGGHGYTF.

The chain joins TRBV2 to TRBJ1-4, with 8 bases matching TRBD1. The CDR3 has 17 amino acids. Germline V gene data show CDR1 as SNHLY and CDR2 as FYNNEI. Trimming cost V 5 bases and J 3 bases; bases outside gene matches: 11. CDR3 bases: TGTGCCAGCAGTTTTGCAGGGGGCCACGCGGCTAATGAAAAACTGTTTTTT. Its protein product is CASSFAGGHAANEKLFF.

This clone was counted between two and nine times. V usage is TRBV5-1 and J usage is TRBJ2-7, with 8 bases matching TRBD1. With 0 bases clipped from V and 2 bases from J, the junction kept 7 bases outside the gene matches. The germline CDR1 and CDR2 sequences are SGHRS and YFSETQ. CDR3 size: 16 residues. The CDR3 DNA reads as TGCGCCAGCAGCTTGGGGGGCACAGGGGGAACCTACGAGCAGTACTTC. It is translated as CASSLGGTGGTYEQYF.

The chain has TRBV7-2 and TRBJ2-2; D uncertain. V was clipped by 1 base and J by 0 bases, with 9 bases between them. Germline V gives CDR1 SGHTA, CDR2 FQGNSA. This CDR3 comprises 16 residues. CDR3 coding DNA: TGTGCCAGCAGCTTAGGAACAGCAGCGAACACCGGGGAGCTGTTTTTT. It codes for CASSLGTAANTGELFF.

The chain is built from TRBV10-1 and TRBJ2-1; D not certain. Germline assignment: CDR1 WNHNN and CDR2 SYGVQD (reference sequence). This CDR3 comprises 16 residues. Trimming cost V 0 bases and J 2 bases, with 11 bases left between them. The CDR3 region has the DNA TGCGCCAGCAGTGAGTCGAGATTTGGGGCCTACAATGAGCAGTTCTTC. Its protein is CASSESRFGAYNEQFF.

This chain connects TRBV5-1 to TRBJ1-2; D uncertain. V shed 2 bases and J shed 3 bases, with 8 bases lying between them. The CDR3 loop spans 13 amino acids. Germline loops: CDR1 SGHRS, CDR2 YFSETQ. The CDR3 nucleotides read TGCGCCAGCAGCTTCGGCAGAGACTATGGCTACACCTTC. This translates into CASSFGRDYGYTF.

The chain joins TRBV5-1 to TRBJ1-1, with a weak D call TRBD1 (5 bases). The germline gives CDR1 SGHRS, CDR2 YFSETQ. Trimming cost V 7 bases and J 4 bases, with 17 bases left between them. The CDR3 has 14 amino acids. CDR3 nucleotides: TGCGCCAGCGCAAGCCAGGGTCGGGGCACTGAAGCTTTCTTT. Protein: CASASQGRGTEAFF.

This rearrangement joins TRBV6-6 to TRBJ1-5; 9 bases line up with TRBD1. The CDR3 totals 14 residues. Germline V gene sequence: CDR1 MNHNY, CDR2 SVGAGI (reference sequence). The junction had 8 bases not matched to a gene; V was cut back by 7 bases and J by 7 bases. CDR3 residues: CASTWTGDGQPQHF. The CDR3 DNA is TGTGCCAGCACCTGGACAGGGGACGGGCAGCCCCAGCATTTT.

Concerning this clone: This sample also contains other DNA sequences that code for the same CDR3. The chain carries TRBV28 and TRBJ2-1, with no clear D. In germline, CDR1 is MDHEN, CDR2 SYDVKM. Deletions cut 1 base from V and 2 bases from J, with 0 bases between. The CDR3 is made up of 12 amino acids. The CDR3 spells CASSLSYNEQFF. The CDR3 coding sequence is TGTGCCAGCAGTTTATCCTACAATGAGCAGTTCTTC.

The CDR3 region is CASSWGQGFNNEQFF. In DNA form, the CDR3 reads TGTGCCAGCAGCTGGGGACAGGGCTTTAATAATGAGCAGTTCTTC. The rearrangement uses TRBV7-8 and TRBJ2-1, with 9 positions matching TRBD1. Trimming removed 4 bases from V and 7 bases from J; junction bases left unmatched: 8. CDR1 and CDR2 from the germline V gene are SGHVS and FQNEAQ. The CDR3 contains 15 residues.

This rearrangement joins TRBV5-1 to TRBJ1-3; D unresolved. The V end was cut by 1 base, the J end by 4 bases, with 12 bases between. The CDR3 extends over 15 amino acids. Germline assignment: CDR1 SGHRS and CDR2 YFSETQ. The CDR3 region is CASSLQAQGGNTIYF. The CDR3 coding sequence is TGCGCCAGCAGCTTGCAAGCCCAAGGCGGAAACACCATATATTTT. The entire variable domain, with the rest obtained from reference TRBV5-1 and TRBJ1-3, is as follows: KAGVTQTPRYLIKTRGQQVTLSCSPISGHRSVSWYQQTPGQGLQFLFEYFSETQRNKGNFPGRFSGRQFSNSRSEMNVSTLELGDSALYLCASSLQAQGGNTIYFGEGSWLTVV.

The chain uses TRBV19 and TRBJ2-6; TRBD1 matches 10 bases. In germline, CDR1 is LNHDA, CDR2 SQIVND (reference sequence). Germline trimming cut 5 bases from V and 0 bases from J; bases unmatched to any gene: 4. The CDR3 runs 17 residues. DNA for the CDR3: TGTGCCAGTAGTGCGGACAGGGGGGTCTCTGGGGCCAACGTCCTGACTTTC. This gives the protein CASSADRGVSGANVLTF.

The chain couples TRBV5-1 to TRBJ2-2; D is possibly TRBD1 (5 bases). V gave up 0 bases and J gave up 5 bases, with 17 bases separating them. Germline V lookup: CDR1 SGHRS, CDR2 YFSETQ. The CDR3 sequence is 17 residues long. The CDR3 region has the DNA TGCGCCAGCAGCTTGGCGGTGGGCAGGGCCCTAACCGGGGAGCTGTTTTTT. This gives the protein CASSLAVGRALTGELFF.

V and J are TRBV5-1 and TRBJ2-7; D is possibly TRBD1 or TRBD2 (5 bases each). V lost 0 bases and J lost 5, with 15 bases in between. CDR1 is SGHRS, CDR2 YFSETQ, per germline. The length of the CDR3 is 15 residues. The DNA of the CDR3 is TGCGCCAGCAGCTTGGGGGGGTTTGCCTCTGACGAGCAGTACTTC. This codes for CASSLGGFASDEQYF.

The chain combines TRBV7-8 with TRBJ2-2; D unresolved. V lost 6 bases, J lost 8 bases, and 16 bases lay in between. Germline-derived CDR1 and CDR2 are SGHVS and FQNEAQ. The CDR3 totals 14 residues. The CDR3 sequence: CASSRRIEWGELFF. CDR3 nucleotides: TGTGCCAGCAGTCGACGTATAGAGTGGGGGGAGCTGTTTTTT.

The rearrangement uses TRBV9 and TRBJ1-2; D is ambiguous. Trimming shortened V by 2 bases and J by 7 bases, and 18 bases separated the two germline ends. Germline V lookup: CDR1 SGDLS, CDR2 YYNGEE. CDR3 length equals 15 residues. CDR3 DNA: TGTGCCAGCAGCGTCGACCCGACGGACTTCACTGGCTACACCTTC. It codes for CASSVDPTDFTGYTF.

This rearrangement joins TRBV6-5 to TRBJ1-2, with TRBD1 as a possible D gene (6 bases). V gave up 0 bases and J gave up 5 bases, with 13 bases separating them. Looked up from germline, CDR1 is MNHEY and CDR2 is SVGAGI. The CDR3 has 15 residues. Here the CDR3 reads CASSYSGAQGYGYTF. The CDR3 DNA follows: TGTGCCAGCAGTTACTCGGGGGCTCAAGGGTATGGCTACACCTTC.

The V gene is TRBV7-2, the J gene TRBJ2-7; D uncertain. The CDR3 totals 13 residues. V shed 5 bases and J shed 0 bases, with 8 bases lying between them. The V gene's germline CDR1 is SGHTA and CDR2 FQGNSA. In DNA form, the CDR3 reads TGTGCCAGCAGCCAGCAGGCCTCCTACGAGCAGTACTTC. Its protein product is CASSQQASYEQYF.

This clone was counted a single time. The J gene is TRBJ1-2, the V gene TRBV19; TRBD1 is a possible D gene (5 bases). The CDR3 spans 16 residues. The germline V gene encodes CDR1 LNHDA and CDR2 SQIVND (reference sequence). V gave up 8 bases and J gave up 3 bases, with 22 bases separating them. The CDR3 is CASLVLGRGGDYGYTF. The CDR3 DNA reads as TGTGCCAGTCTCGTCCTGGGTCGTGGGGGTGACTATGGCTACACCTTC. Drawing the rest from reference TRBV19 and TRBJ1-2, the complete variable domain is DGGITQSPKYLFRKEGQNVTLSCEQNLNHDAMYWYRQDPGQGLRLIYYSQIVNDFQKGDIAEGYSVSREKKESFPLTVTSAQKNPTAFYLCASLVLGRGGDYGYTFGSGTRLTVV.

The chain employs TRBV10-1 and TRBJ2-3, with TRBD1 as a possible D gene (6 bases). This CDR3 spans 13 amino acids. Per germline, CDR1 WNHNN and CDR2 SYGVQD (reference sequence). The V gene lost 7 bases and the J gene lost 1 base, with 9 bases spanning the gap. CDR3 protein: CASTAGGTDTQYF. As DNA, the CDR3 is TGCGCCAGCACGGCAGGGGGCACAGATACGCAGTATTTT.

The rearrangement links TRBV28 to TRBJ2-1, with 15 bases that match TRBD2. The germline CDR1 and CDR2 sequences are MDHEN and SYDVKM. Losses at the gene ends were 1 base for V and 2 bases for J; bases not matched to a gene: 3. CDR3 length: 18 residues. Written as DNA, the CDR3 is TGTGCCAGCAGTTTATCGGGGACTAGCGGGGGGACCTACAATGAGCAGTTCTTC. Translated, it gives CASSLSGTSGGTYNEQFF.

CDR3 nucleotides: TGTGCCAGCAGGGGCCCCCGGGGGGGGAATCAGCCCCAGCATTTT. As protein: CASRGPRGGNQPQHF. The chain is built from TRBV2 and TRBJ1-5; TRBD1 is a possible D gene (5 bases). Germline-derived CDR1 and CDR2 are SNHLY and FYNNEI. The V end was cut by 6 bases, the J end by 4 bases, with 16 bases between. The CDR3 spans 15 residues.